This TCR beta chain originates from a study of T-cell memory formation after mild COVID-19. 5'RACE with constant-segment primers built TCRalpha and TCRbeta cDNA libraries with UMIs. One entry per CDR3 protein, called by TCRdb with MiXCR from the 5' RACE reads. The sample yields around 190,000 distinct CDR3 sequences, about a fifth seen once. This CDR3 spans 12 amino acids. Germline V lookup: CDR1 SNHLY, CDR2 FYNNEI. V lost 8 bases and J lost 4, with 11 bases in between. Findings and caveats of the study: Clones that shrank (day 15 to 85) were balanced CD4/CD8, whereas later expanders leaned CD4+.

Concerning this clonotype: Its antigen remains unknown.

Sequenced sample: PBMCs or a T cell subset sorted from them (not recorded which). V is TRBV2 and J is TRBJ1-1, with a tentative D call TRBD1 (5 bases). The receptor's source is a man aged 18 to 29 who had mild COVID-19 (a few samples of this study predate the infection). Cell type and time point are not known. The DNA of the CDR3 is TGTGCCAGCCGGGGGGGATTCACTGAAGCTTTCTTT. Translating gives CASRGGFTEAFF. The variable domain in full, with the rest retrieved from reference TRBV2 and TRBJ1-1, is EPEVTQTPSHQVTQMGQEVILRCVPISNHLYFYWYRQILGQKVEFLVSFYNNEISEKSEIFDDQFSVERPDGSNFTLKIRSTKLEDSAMYFCASRGGFTEAFFGQGTRLTVV.